The 2 T cell receptor beta chains reported below all come from one sample, sequenced in a study of T cells in Graves' hyperthyroidism and ophthalmopathy. What was amplified from RNA transcripts were TCR beta CDR3 regions. The primer set for the first-round RT-PCR of the TCR CDR3 was HTBI. TCRdb itself ran the multiplex PCR reads through MiXCR, one entry per CDR3 protein. The repertoire holds 500,000 to 700,000 distinct CDR3 sequences, with 15% to 20% as singletons. Sequencing was done on a sample of blood. The receptors shown here come from a woman aged 18-29 years with Graves' hyperthyroidism.

The rearrangement joins TRBV24-1 to TRBJ2-5; D call uncertain. Germline V CDR1 and CDR2: KGHDR, SFDVKD. This CDR3 comprises 16 residues. The germline V and J ends were trimmed by 2 bases and 0 bases, with 12 bases remaining between them. As DNA, the CDR3 is TGTGCCACCAGTGATTCAGGAGATCCCAACCAAGAGACCCAGTACTTC. Protein product: CATSDSGDPNQETQYF.

This clonotype came up many times. The chain links TRBV27 to TRBJ1-2; TRBD1 matches 8 bases. From germline, CDR1 is MNHEY and CDR2 SMNVEV (reference sequence). V was pared by 6 bases and J by 1 base, with 4 bases of the junction left unmatched. The CDR3 spans 14 residues. This chain's CDR3 is CASSQGAFNYGYTF. CDR3 nucleotide sequence: TGTGCCAGCAGCCAGGGGGCGTTTAACTATGGCTACACCTTC.